The subject of this entry is one TCR beta chain. This sample is drawn from a study of PD-L1 blockade in urothelial cancer. Study summary: Blood was evaluated 3 weeks (second dose) and 6 weeks after therapy began. A median blood sample held about 140,000 T cells and tens of thousands of unique TCRs.

This CDR3 comprises 15 residues. The V gene's germline CDR1 is KGHSH and CDR2 LQKENI. The germline V and J ends were trimmed by 2 bases and 3 bases, with 14 bases remaining between them. Each PCR reaction had synthetic TCR analog templates spiked into it. Repertoires were generated with immunoSEQ multiplex PCR, while TCRdb's copy carries only in-frame clones and drops some. The sample shows some 120,000 clones, 75% to 90% of them seen only once. The sample's time point: peripheral blood 6 weeks after treatment start. The receptor was isolated from a man aged 60 to 75 with urothelial cancer. The material sequenced was PBMCs, taken around atezolizumab (anti-PD-L1) treatment. This chain uses TRBV18 with TRBJ2-7, with a possible D match to TRBD2 (6 bases). The CDR3: CASSPSSPGGYEQYF. CDR3 DNA: TGTGCCAGCTCACCAAGTTCACCCGGGGGCTACGAGCAGTACTTC. Full variable domain (rest looked up from reference TRBV18 and TRBJ2-7): NAGVMQNPRHLVRRRGQEARLRCSPMKGHSHVYWYRQLPEEGLKFMVYLQKENIIDESGMPKERFSAEFPKEGPSILRIQQVVRGDSAAYFCASSPSSPGGYEQYFGPGTRLTVT.